A single sample is the source of the 17 T cell receptor beta chains below, sequenced in a study of spatial heterogeneity in lung cancer. Study-level findings and limits: Counts of expanded intratumoral alpha and beta TCRs tracked tumor mutation counts.

Their recognized antigens are unknown. TCRdb fed the 5' RACE reads into MiXCR, producing one record per CDR3 protein. The sample holds approximately 6,000 distinct CDR3 sequences; roughly 12% are singletons and the top ten take 15%. Described time point: sample taken at primary tumor resection. Specimen: lung tumor tissue, collected at surgery. These receptors originate from a female donor with early-stage non-small cell lung cancer.

This clonotype was seen repeatedly, ten times or more. V usage is TRBV6-1 and J usage is TRBJ1-5; D remains unclear. Germline values: CDR1 MNHNS, CDR2 SASEGT. The V end was cut by 4 bases, the J end by 2 bases, with 15 bases between. There are 16 residues in the CDR3. DNA of the CDR3: TGTGCCAGCAGTGGTGGTGGTAGGTTGGGCAATCAGCCCCAGCATTTT. Its translation is CASSGGGRLGNQPQHF.

There are many counts of this clonotype. This chain joins TRBV30 and TRBJ1-4, with D possibly being TRBD1 (6 bases). This CDR3 is built from 13 residues. Looked up from germline, CDR1 is GTSNPN and CDR2 is SVGIG (reference sequence). V was pared by 3 bases and J by 10 bases, with 15 bases between. The CDR3: CAWSPGQQGKLFF. The CDR3 DNA sequence: TGTGCCTGGAGCCCGGGCCAACAGGGAAAACTGTTTTTT.

This clonotype is labeled as medium-sized. The J gene is TRBJ2-4, the V gene TRBV3-1; tentative D call: TRBD2 (6 bases). Germline lookup yields CDR1 LGHDT and CDR2 YNNKEL (reference sequence). This CDR3 is 15 amino acids long. The V end lost 1 base, the J end lost 9 bases, and 16 bases lay between the germline ends. Here the CDR3 reads CASSQAGLIASIQYF. The CDR3 region has the DNA TGTGCCAGCAGCCAAGCCGGACTAATCGCAAGCATTCAGTACTTC.

This clonotype was seen repeatedly, ten times or more. V is TRBV12-3 or TRBV12-4 and J is TRBJ1-3; D remains unclear. V lost 3 bases, J lost 4 bases, and 4 bases lay in between. The CDR3 is 12 amino acids. CDR3 protein: CASSFRGNTIYF. The CDR3 nucleotides are TGTGCCAGCAGTTTTCGGGGAAACACCATATATTTT.

By sample share, this clonotype is medium-sized. The chain couples TRBV5-4 to TRBJ1-4, with 7 positions matching TRBD1. The trim removed 0 bases at V and 6 bases at J, leaving 2 bases unmatched. The V gene's germline CDR1 is SGHNT and CDR2 YYREEE (reference sequence). The CDR3 extends over 14 amino acids. The CDR3 spells CASSLDQGDEKLFF. CDR3 coding DNA: TGTGCCAGCAGCTTGGACCAGGGGGATGAAAAACTGTTTTTT.

By share, this clonotype counts as medium-sized. The chain links TRBV7-3 to TRBJ2-3; 8 nucleotides match TRBD1. This CDR3 comprises 15 residues. Germline CDR1 reads SGHTA; CDR2 reads FQGTGA. J was trimmed by 3 bases and V by 4 bases; bases with no gene match: 6. The CDR3 nucleotides are TGTGCCAGCAGCTCCAGGGGGCAGGGGACAGATACGCAGTATTTT. Its protein product is CASSSRGQGTDTQYF.

The chain employs TRBV12-3 or TRBV12-4 and TRBJ1-1; 7 bases match TRBD1. Trimming removed 3 bases from V and 5 bases from J; junction bases left unmatched: 3. This CDR3 is built from 13 residues. The CDR3 sequence: CASSFTGDTEAFF. The CDR3 DNA reads as TGTGCCAGCAGTTTCACAGGGGATACTGAAGCTTTCTTT.

The chain links TRBV19 to TRBJ1-5; D uncertain. V was cut by 3 bases and J by 9 bases, with 24 bases left in between. The CDR3 loop spans 17 amino acids. The germline V gene encodes CDR1 LNHDA and CDR2 SQIVND (reference sequence). For the CDR3, the DNA is TGTGCCAGTAGTATTCCATTCCCAGATGACGACAACTGGCCCCAGCATTTT. Residues: CASSIPFPDDDNWPQHF. The variable domain in full, completed from reference TRBV19 and TRBJ1-5, reads DGGITQSPKYLFRKEGQNVTLSCEQNLNHDAMYWYRQDPGQGLRLIYYSQIVNDFQKGDIAEGYSVSREKKESFPLTVTSAQKNPTAFYLCASSIPFPDDDNWPQHFGDGTRLSIL.

This clonotype was detected many times. V gene TRBV7-9 combines with J gene TRBJ2-6; 10 bases fit TRBD1. Germline trimming cut 4 bases from V and 2 bases from J; bases unmatched to any gene: 5. The CDR3 spans 17 residues. The V gene's germline CDR1 is SEHNR and CDR2 FQNEAQ (reference sequence). The DNA of the CDR3 is TGTGCCAGCAGCTCCCGAGGACAGGGGGCTGGGGCCAACGTCCTGACTTTC. It encodes CASSSRGQGAGANVLTF.

This clonotype rates as medium-sized. This chain joins TRBV4-3 and TRBJ1-1; no clear D gene. Germline assignment: CDR1 LGHNA and CDR2 YSLEER. This CDR3 contains 16 residues. Trimming stripped 0 bases from V and 3 bases from J, with 14 bases between. DNA for the CDR3: TGCGCCAGCAGCCAAGATCTTTGGCGGGTAGACACTGAAGCTTTCTTT. Amino acid sequence: CASSQDLWRVDTEAFF.

By proportion, this clonotype is medium-sized. The V call is TRBV28, the J call TRBJ2-5; possibly TRBD2 for D (6 bases). CDR1 and CDR2 from the germline V gene are MDHEN and SYDVKM. V lost 6 bases and J 2 bases, leaving 25 bases between the germline ends. CDR3 length: 18 amino acids. The CDR3: CASSPVGATGTRQETQYF. The CDR3 nucleotides are TGTGCCAGCAGCCCAGTTGGCGCGACGGGGACTCGTCAAGAGACCCAGTACTTC.

By share, this clonotype ranks as medium-sized. The rearrangement links TRBV5-1 to TRBJ1-1; D may be TRBD1 (6 bases). The CDR3 contains 14 residues. Germline V gene data show CDR1 as SGHRS and CDR2 as YFSETQ. V dropped 5 bases and J dropped 0 bases, with 11 bases sitting between them. Written as DNA, the CDR3 is TGCGCCAGCAGTTTACAGGGAATGAACACTGAAGCTTTCTTT. This gives the protein CASSLQGMNTEAFF.

This clonotype rates as medium-sized. This rearrangement joins TRBV27 to TRBJ2-2; 7 bases align to TRBD2. Germline V gene lookup returns CDR1 MNHEY and CDR2 SMNVEV (reference sequence). With V trimmed by 7 bases and J by 1 base, 3 bases remained unmatched. The CDR3 totals 14 residues. Here the CDR3 reads CASKTSRNTGELFF. For the CDR3, the DNA is TGTGCCAGCAAGACTAGCAGGAACACCGGGGAGCTGTTTTTT.

This sequence joins TRBV5-1 and TRBJ2-4; the D is unclear. Germline V lookup: CDR1 SGHRS, CDR2 YFSETQ. Trimming shortened V by 0 bases and J by 6 bases, and 10 bases separated the two germline ends. The CDR3 covers 14 residues. The CDR3 coding sequence is TGCGCCAGCAGCTTGGCCCCCCCATCAAACATTCAGTACTTC. It encodes CASSLAPPSNIQYF.

Relative to its sample, this clonotype is medium-sized. V and J are TRBV9 and TRBJ1-5; D is undetermined. The CDR3 has 13 amino acids. V lost 0 bases to trimming and J lost 3 bases, with 4 bases between them. Per germline, CDR1 SGDLS and CDR2 YYNGEE. CDR3 nucleotide sequence: TGTGCCAGCAGCGTAGGAATCAATCAGCCCCAGCATTTT. Translated, it gives CASSVGINQPQHF.

This clonotype rates as medium-sized (0.01 to 0.1%). The CDR3 sequence is CSARDRDNEKLFF. In DNA form, the CDR3 reads TGCAGTGCTAGGGACAGGGACAATGAAAAACTGTTTTTT. The rearrangement links TRBV20-1 to TRBJ1-4, with 8 bases lining up with TRBD1. The junction had 2 bases not matched to a gene; V was cut back by 3 bases and J by 5 bases. CDR3 length: 13 residues. Per germline, CDR1 DFQATT and CDR2 SNEGSKA (reference sequence).

The sample holds many counts of this clonotype. The gene calls are TRBV14 and TRBJ2-1; possibly TRBD1 for D (5 bases). The germline V and J ends were trimmed by 0 bases and 9 bases, with 12 bases remaining between them. Per germline, CDR1 SGHDN and CDR2 FVKESK. This CDR3 is built from 14 residues. CDR3 loop: CASSQDFGAREQFF. DNA for the CDR3: TGTGCCAGCAGCCAAGATTTTGGGGCTCGTGAGCAGTTCTTC.